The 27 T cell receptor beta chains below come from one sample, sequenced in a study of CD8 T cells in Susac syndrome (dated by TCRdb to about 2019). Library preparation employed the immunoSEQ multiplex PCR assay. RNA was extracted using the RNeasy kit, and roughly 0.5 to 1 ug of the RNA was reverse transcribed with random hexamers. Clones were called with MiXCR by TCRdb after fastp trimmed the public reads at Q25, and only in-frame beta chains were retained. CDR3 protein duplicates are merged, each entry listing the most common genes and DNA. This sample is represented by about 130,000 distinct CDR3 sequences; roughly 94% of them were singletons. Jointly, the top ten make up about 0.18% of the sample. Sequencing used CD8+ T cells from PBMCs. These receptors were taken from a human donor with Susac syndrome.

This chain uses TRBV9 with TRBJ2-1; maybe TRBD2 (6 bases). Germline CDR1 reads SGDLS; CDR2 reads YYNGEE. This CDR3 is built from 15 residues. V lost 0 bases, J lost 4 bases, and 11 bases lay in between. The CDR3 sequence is CASSVGPSEYNEQFF. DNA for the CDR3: TGTGCCAGCAGCGTAGGCCCTAGCGAGTACAATGAGCAGTTCTTC.

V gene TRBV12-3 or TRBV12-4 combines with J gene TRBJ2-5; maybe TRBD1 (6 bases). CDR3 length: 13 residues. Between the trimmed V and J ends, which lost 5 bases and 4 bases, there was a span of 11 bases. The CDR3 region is CASSGQLGETQYF. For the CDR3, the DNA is TGTGCCAGCAGTGGACAGTTAGGAGAGACCCAGTACTTC.

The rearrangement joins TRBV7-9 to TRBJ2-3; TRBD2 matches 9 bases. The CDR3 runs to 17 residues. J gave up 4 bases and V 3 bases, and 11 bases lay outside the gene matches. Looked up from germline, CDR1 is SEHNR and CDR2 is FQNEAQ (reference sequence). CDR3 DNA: TGTGCCAGCAGCTTCCTTGGTAGCGGGAGCCCCGCAGATACGCAGTATTTT. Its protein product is CASSFLGSGSPADTQYF.

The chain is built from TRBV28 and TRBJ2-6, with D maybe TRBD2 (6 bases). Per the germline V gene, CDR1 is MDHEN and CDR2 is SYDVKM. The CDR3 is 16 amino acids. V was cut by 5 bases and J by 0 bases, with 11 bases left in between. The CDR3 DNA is TGTGCCAGCAGTGCTGCCGGGGGCTCTGGGGCCAACGTCCTGACTTTC. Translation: CASSAAGGSGANVLTF. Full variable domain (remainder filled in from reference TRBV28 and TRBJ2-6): DVKVTQSSRYLVKRTGEKVFLECVQDMDHENMFWYRQDPGLGLRLIYFSYDVKMKEKGDIPEGYSVSREKKERFSLILESASTNQTSMYLCASSAAGGSGANVLTFGAGSRLTVL.

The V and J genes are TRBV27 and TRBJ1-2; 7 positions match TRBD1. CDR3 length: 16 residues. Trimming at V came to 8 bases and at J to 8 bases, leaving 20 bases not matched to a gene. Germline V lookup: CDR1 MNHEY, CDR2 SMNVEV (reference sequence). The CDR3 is CASDRVGGYSSSGYTF. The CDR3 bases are TGTGCCAGCGACCGGGTAGGGGGCTACTCTTCTAGCGGCTACACCTTC.

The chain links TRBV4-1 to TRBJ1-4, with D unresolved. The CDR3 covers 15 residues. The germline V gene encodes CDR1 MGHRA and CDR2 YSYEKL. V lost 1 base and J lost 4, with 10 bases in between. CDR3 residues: CASSQVRRNNEKLFF. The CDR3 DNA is TGCGCCAGCAGCCAAGTGCGACGGAATAATGAAAAACTGTTTTTT.

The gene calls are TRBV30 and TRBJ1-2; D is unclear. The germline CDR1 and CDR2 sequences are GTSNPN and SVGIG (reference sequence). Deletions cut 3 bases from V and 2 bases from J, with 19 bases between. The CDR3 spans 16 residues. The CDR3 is CAWSLRRVTGNYGYTF. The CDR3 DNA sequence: TGTGCCTGGAGCCTCAGAAGGGTAACGGGCAACTATGGCTACACCTTC.

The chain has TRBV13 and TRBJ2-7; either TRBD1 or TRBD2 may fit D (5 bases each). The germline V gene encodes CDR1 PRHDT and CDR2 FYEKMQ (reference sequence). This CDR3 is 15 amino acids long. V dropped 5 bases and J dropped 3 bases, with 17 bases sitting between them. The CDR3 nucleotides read TGTGCCAGCAGCAGTAACAGTAGGGGAGACTACGAGCAGTACTTC. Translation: CASSSNSRGDYEQYF. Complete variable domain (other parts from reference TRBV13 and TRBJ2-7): AAGVIQSPRHLIKEKRETATLKCYPIPRHDTVYWYQQGPGQDPQFLISFYEKMQSDKGSIPDRFSAQQFSDYHSELNMSSLELGDSALYFCASSSNSRGDYEQYFGPGTRLTVT.

The CDR3 DNA reads TGTGCCAGCAGCCCGGCTGGGGGAGCCTCCTCCTACGAGCAGTACTTC. Encoded protein: CASSPAGGASSYEQYF. This chain connects TRBV6-2 or TRBV6-3 to TRBJ2-7, with D perhaps assigned TRBD1 or TRBD2 (5 bases each). V was clipped by 6 bases and J by 0 bases, with 18 bases between them. The CDR3 covers 16 residues. From germline, CDR1 is MNHEY and CDR2 SVGEGT.

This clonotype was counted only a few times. The CDR3 coding sequence is TGTGCCAGCAGTTTTTCCCACTCGAATACCCGCACAGATACGCAGTATTTT. Amino acid sequence: CASSFSHSNTRTDTQYF. The rearrangement joins TRBV6-5 to TRBJ2-3; no reliable D call. V shed 4 bases and J shed 1 base, with 18 bases lying between them. Germline CDR1 MNHEY, CDR2 SVGAGI. The CDR3 has 17 residues.

CDR3 protein: CASGGTGADEQYF. CDR3 bases: TGCGCCAGCGGCGGGACAGGGGCTGACGAGCAGTACTTC. V usage is TRBV4-1 and J usage is TRBJ2-7; 10 positions match TRBD1. The trim removed 8 bases at V and 5 bases at J, leaving 6 bases unmatched. The CDR3 runs to 13 residues. Germline values: CDR1 MGHRA, CDR2 YSYEKL.

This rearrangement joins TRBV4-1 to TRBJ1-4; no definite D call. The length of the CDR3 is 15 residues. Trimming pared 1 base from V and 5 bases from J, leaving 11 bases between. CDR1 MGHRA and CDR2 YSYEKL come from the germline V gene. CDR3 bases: TGCGCCAGCAGCCAAGTGTGGCCTACAAATGAAAAACTGTTTTTT. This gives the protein CASSQVWPTNEKLFF.

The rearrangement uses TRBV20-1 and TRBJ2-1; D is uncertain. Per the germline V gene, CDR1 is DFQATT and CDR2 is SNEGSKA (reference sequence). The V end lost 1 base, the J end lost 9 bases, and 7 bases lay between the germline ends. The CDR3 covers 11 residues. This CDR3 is CSARAWGEQFF. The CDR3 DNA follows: TGCAGTGCTAGAGCCTGGGGTGAGCAGTTCTTC.

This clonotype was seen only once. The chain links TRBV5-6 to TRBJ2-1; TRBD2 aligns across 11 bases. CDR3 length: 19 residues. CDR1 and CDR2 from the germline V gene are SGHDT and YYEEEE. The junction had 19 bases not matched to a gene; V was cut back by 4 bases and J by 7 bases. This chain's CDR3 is CASSPVSQTSGNLHNEQFF. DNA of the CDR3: TGTGCCAGCAGCCCCGTGTCCCAGACTAGCGGGAACCTACATAATGAGCAGTTCTTC.

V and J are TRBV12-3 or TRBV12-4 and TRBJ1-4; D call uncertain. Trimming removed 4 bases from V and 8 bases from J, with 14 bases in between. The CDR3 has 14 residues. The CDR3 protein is CASSSTVSGEKLFF. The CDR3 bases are TGTGCCAGCAGTTCCACAGTCTCCGGAGAAAAACTGTTTTTT.

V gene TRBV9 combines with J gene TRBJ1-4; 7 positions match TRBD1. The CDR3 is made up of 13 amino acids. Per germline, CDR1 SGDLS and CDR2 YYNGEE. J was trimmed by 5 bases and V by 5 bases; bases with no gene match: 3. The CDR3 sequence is CASSGTANEKLFF. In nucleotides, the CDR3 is TGTGCCAGCAGTGGGACAGCGAATGAAAAACTGTTTTTT.

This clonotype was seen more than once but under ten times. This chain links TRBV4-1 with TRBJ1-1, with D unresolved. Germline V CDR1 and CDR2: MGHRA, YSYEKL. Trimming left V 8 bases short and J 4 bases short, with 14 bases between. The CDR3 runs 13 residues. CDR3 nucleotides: TGCGCCAGCGCTCGGACGAAGATCACTGAAGCTTTCTTT. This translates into CASARTKITEAFF.

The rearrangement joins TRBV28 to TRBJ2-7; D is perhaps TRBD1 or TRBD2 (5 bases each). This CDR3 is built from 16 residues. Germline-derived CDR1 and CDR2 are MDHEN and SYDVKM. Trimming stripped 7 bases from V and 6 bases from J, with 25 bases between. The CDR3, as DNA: TGTGCCAGCACCCTGGACGTGACGGGGCCAGAATTCGAGCAGTACTTC. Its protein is CASTLDVTGPEFEQYF.

The CDR3, as DNA: TGTGCCAGCAGCAGCCGGGACAGGGGGCTTAATGAGCAGTTCTTC. Translation: CASSSRDRGLNEQFF. The chain employs TRBV11-3 and TRBJ2-1; TRBD1 agrees at 12 bases. V lost 5 bases and J lost 7; bases outside the gene matches: 6. From germline, CDR1 is SGHNT and CDR2 YENEEA. CDR3 length equals 15 residues.

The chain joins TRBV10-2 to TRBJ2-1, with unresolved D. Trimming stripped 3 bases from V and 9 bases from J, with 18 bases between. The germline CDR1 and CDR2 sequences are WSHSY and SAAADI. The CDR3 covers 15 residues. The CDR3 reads CASSDNGVTSGEQFF. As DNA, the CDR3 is TGCGCCAGCAGTGATAACGGCGTTACGTCCGGTGAGCAGTTCTTC.

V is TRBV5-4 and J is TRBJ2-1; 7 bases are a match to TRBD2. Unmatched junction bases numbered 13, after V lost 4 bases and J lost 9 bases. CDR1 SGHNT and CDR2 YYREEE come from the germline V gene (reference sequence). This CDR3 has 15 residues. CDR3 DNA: TGTGCCAGCAGCCCAGGACTAGGGTGGGATGGTGAGCAGTTCTTC. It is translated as CASSPGLGWDGEQFF. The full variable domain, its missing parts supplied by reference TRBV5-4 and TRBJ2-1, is ETGVTQSPTHLIKTRGQQVTLRCSSQSGHNTVSWYQQALGQGPQFIFQYYREEENGRGNFPPRFSGLQFPNYSSELNVNALELDDSALYLCASSPGLGWDGEQFFGPGTRLTVL.

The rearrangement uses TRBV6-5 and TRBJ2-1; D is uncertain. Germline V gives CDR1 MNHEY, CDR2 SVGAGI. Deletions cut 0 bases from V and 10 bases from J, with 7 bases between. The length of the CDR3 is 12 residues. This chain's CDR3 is CASSYSGSEQFF. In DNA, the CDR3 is TGTGCCAGCAGTTACTCGGGTAGCGAGCAGTTCTTC.

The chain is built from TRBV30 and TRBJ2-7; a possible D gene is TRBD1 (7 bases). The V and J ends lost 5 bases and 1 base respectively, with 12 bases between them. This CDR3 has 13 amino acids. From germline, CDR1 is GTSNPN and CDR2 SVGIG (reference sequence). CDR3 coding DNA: TGTGCCTGGTCGGAGGGACAGTCCTACGAGCAGTACTTC. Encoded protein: CAWSEGQSYEQYF.

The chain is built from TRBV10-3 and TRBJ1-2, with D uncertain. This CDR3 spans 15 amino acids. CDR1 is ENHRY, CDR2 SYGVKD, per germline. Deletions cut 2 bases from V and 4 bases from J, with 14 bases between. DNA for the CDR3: TGTGCCATCAGTGAGCCTATAAGACGAGTCTATGGCTACACCTTC. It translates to CAISEPIRRVYGYTF.

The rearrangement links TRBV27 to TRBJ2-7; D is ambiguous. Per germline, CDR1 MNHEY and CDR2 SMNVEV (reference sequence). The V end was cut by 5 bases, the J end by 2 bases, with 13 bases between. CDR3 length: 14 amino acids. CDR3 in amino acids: CASSPTGFAYEQYF. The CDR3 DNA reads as TGTGCCAGCAGTCCGACCGGGTTCGCCTACGAGCAGTACTTC.

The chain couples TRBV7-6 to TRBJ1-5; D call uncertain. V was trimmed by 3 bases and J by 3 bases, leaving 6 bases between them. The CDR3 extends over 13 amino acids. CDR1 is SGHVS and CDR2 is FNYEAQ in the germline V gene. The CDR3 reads CASSLLDNQPQHF. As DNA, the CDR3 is TGTGCCAGCAGCTTGTTGGACAATCAGCCCCAGCATTTT.

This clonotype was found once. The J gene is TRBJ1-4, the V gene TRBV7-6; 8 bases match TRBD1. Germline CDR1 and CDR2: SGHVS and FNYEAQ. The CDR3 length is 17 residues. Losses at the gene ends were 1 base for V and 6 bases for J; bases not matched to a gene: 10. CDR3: CASSLDPGGAQDEKLFF. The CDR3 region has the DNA TGTGCCAGCAGCTTAGACCCAGGGGGCGCCCAGGATGAAAAACTGTTTTTT.